Listed below are T cell receptor beta chains from one sample, sequenced in a study of CD8+CD57+ T cells in acquired aplastic anemia. TCRdb ran MiXCR on the reads and lists one entry per CDR3 protein. The repertoire has about 190,000 distinct CDR3 sequences, 48% of them found once; the top ten carry approximately 9.7%. The sample consisted of sorted CD4+, CD8+, or CD8+CD57+ T cells (not recorded which) from PBMCs. These receptors all stem from a human donor with aplastic anemia. Each CDR3 is given with its conserved first and last residue. Each record gives: V gene, J gene, clone size, D gene, CDR3 DNA, CDR3 protein. A D gene is named only where the DNA matches it firmly. Clone size appears in some rows only: once, few, many, or a class for an expanded clone.

>TRBV24-1|TRBJ2-3|.|.
TGTGCCGGCTTCACAGATACGCAGTATTTT
CAGFTDTQYF
>TRBV7-3|TRBJ2-2|many|TRBD1
TGTGCCAGCAGCACGACAGGGACGAACACCGGGGAGCTGTTTTTT
CASSTTGTNTGELFF
>TRBV3-1|TRBJ2-3|.|.
TGTGCCAGCAGTGCCGGGGATCGTGCCGCAGATACGCAGTATTTT
CASSAGDRAADTQYF
>TRBV5-8|TRBJ2-7|many|TRBD2
TGTGCCAGCAGCTCCCTAGCGGGAAATGACTACGAGCAGTACTTC
CASSSLAGNDYEQYF
>TRBV25-1|TRBJ2-2|.|TRBD2
TGTGCCAGCAGTCCTAGCGGGAGGGAAACCGGGGAGCTGTTTTTT
CASSPSGRETGELFF
>TRBV10-3|TRBJ2-7|few|TRBD2
TGTGCCATCAGTGAACTAGCGGGGAACTCCTACGAGCAGTACTTC
CAISELAGNSYEQYF
>TRBV7-9|TRBJ2-7|many|.
TGTGCCAGCAGCTTCGCACAGATCTACGAGCAGTACTTC
CASSFAQIYEQYF
>TRBV2|TRBJ1-4|.|.
TGTGCCAGCAGAAGGTGGCGCCGAGCGAGCGAAAAACTGTTTTTT
CASRRWRRASEKLFF
>TRBV19|TRBJ2-3|.|.
TGTGCCAGTAGTATGATGGACAGCACAGATACGCAGTATTTT
CASSMMDSTDTQYF
>TRBV5-4|TRBJ1-2|.|.
TGTGCCAGCAGCTTGGAAGGACGGATTAACTATGGCTACACCTTC
CASSLEGRINYGYTF
>TRBV20-1|TRBJ2-2|once|.
TGCAGTGCTAGCGCCGCGAACACCGGGGAGCTGTTTTTT
CSASAANTGELFF
>TRBV25-1|TRBJ1-5|.|.
TGTGCCAGCAGTTGGGCAGGGATAGGCCAGCCCCAGCATTTT
CASSWAGIGQPQHF
>TRBV24-1|TRBJ2-1|once|TRBD2
TGTGCCACCAGTGACCCGAGCGGGGGCTCCTACAGTGAGCAGTTCTTC
CATSDPSGGSYSEQFF
>TRBV24-1|TRBJ2-7|.|TRBD2
TGTGCCACCAGTGATCGAGCGGGAGGTCCCCCTGACGAGCAGTACTTC
CATSDRAGGPPDEQYF
>TRBV13|TRBJ2-3|.|TRBD2
TGTGCCAGCAGACGCGGGAGGAGTACGCAGTATTTT
CASRRGRSTQYF
>TRBV6-4|TRBJ2-3|few|TRBD1
TGTGCCAGCAGCCGGGACAGGGCACAAGATACGCAGTATTTT
CASSRDRAQDTQYF
>TRBV7-2|TRBJ1-1|.|.
TGTGCCAGCAGCCTACGGGTCGTGAACACTGAAGCTTTCTTT
CASSLRVVNTEAFF
>TRBV19|TRBJ1-1|.|.
TGTGCCAGTAGTATGGGACCGGGGGAAGCTTTCTTT
CASSMGPGEAFF
>TRBV20-1|TRBJ1-1|once|.
TGCAGTGCTAGAGATCCCAGGTCGGTAGCGGCTTTCTTT
CSARDPRSVAAFF
>TRBV6-4|TRBJ2-2|.|TRBD2
TGTGCCAGCAAAAGGACTAGCGGGAGAACCGGGGAGCTGTTTTTT
CASKRTSGRTGELFF
>TRBV9|TRBJ2-7|.|TRBD1
TGTGCCAGCAGCGCGTACAGGGGCGAGCAGTACTTC
CASSAYRGEQYF
>TRBV15|TRBJ2-7|many|.
TGTGCCACCAGCAGTCAAGGGTTGGGCGAGCAGTACTTC
CATSSQGLGEQYF
>TRBV20-1|TRBJ1-2|few|TRBD1
TGCAGTGCTAGACCCTCTGGCAGGGGGCTGTTTGGCTACACCTTC
CSARPSGRGLFGYTF
>TRBV20-1|TRBJ1-2|.|TRBD1
TGCAGTGCTCCCTCCCCGGGACAGACCTATGGCTACACCTTC
CSAPSPGQTYGYTF
>TRBV11-2|TRBJ2-7|.|TRBD2
TGTGCCAGCAGCTTAGGGGGGACTAGCGGGAACTACGAGCAGTACTTC
CASSLGGTSGNYEQYF
>TRBV7-2|TRBJ2-7|few|.
TGTGCCAGCAGCCCCGTAGGGGGAAACTACGAGCAGTACTTC
CASSPVGGNYEQYF
>TRBV14|TRBJ1-1|.|TRBD1
TGTGCCAGCAGCCAAGTGGCAGGGGGTTTCGGGAGGACTGAAGCTTTCTTT
CASSQVAGGFGRTEAFF
>TRBV5-1|TRBJ2-5|many|.
TGCGCCAGCGGCCCTCAGAACCAAGAGACCCAGTACTTC
CASGPQNQETQYF
>TRBV2|TRBJ2-7|few|.
TGTGCCAGCTGTCGGTCCGCGATCTCCTACGAGCAGTACTTC
CASCRSAISYEQYF
>TRBV2|TRBJ2-5|once|.
TGTGCCAGCACCCGGCGAGGGGTAGAGACCCAGTACTTC
CASTRRGVETQYF
>TRBV10-1|TRBJ2-3|.|.
TGCGCCAGCAGTGAGTCGCGACACCTCCGCACAGGTACGCAGTATTTT
CASSESRHLRTGTQYF
>TRBV6-1|TRBJ1-2|many|.
TGTGCCAGCAATAGGGGCAGGGGAAACTATGGCTACACCTTC
CASNRGRGNYGYTF
>TRBV15|TRBJ2-2|once|TRBD1
TGTGCCACCAGCAGAGAAGAGGGGGCGAGGAACACCGGGGAGCTGTTTTTT
CATSREEGARNTGELFF
>TRBV7-8|TRBJ1-1|.|.
TGTGCCAGCAGCCACAGGTCAGCCACTGAAGCTTTCTTT
CASSHRSATEAFF
>TRBV24-1|TRBJ2-2|few|.
TGTGCCACCAGTGATTTTCGAGAGAACACCGGGGAGCTGTTTTTT
CATSDFRENTGELFF
>TRBV2|TRBJ1-2|few|.
TGTGCCAGCAGTGAGGGACGGAACTATGGCTACACCTTC
CASSEGRNYGYTF
>TRBV5-5|TRBJ1-1|.|.
TGTGCCGGCAGCTTGTGGCCAAACACTGAAGCTTTCTTT
CAGSLWPNTEAFF
>TRBV7-3|TRBJ2-1|many|.
TGTGCCAGCAGCCCGTCCGGAGGGGAGCAGTTCTTC
CASSPSGGEQFF
>TRBV2|TRBJ1-2|.|.
TGTGCCAGCACGGAGGGGGGCTGGAGCTATGGCTACACCTTC
CASTEGGWSYGYTF
>TRBV29-1|TRBJ2-6|.|.
TGCAGCGTGACCCCGGGATACTCTGGGGCCAACGTCCTGACTTTC
CSVTPGYSGANVLTF
>TRBV12-3/TRBV12-4|TRBJ2-5|.|TRBD2
TGTGCCAGCAGGACGCCAACTAGCGGGGTTGACTTC
CASRTPTSGVDF
>TRBV4-1|TRBJ1-1|many|TRBD1
TGCGCCAGCAGCCATTATGGGACAGACAACACTGAAGCTTTCTTT
CASSHYGTDNTEAFF
>TRBV7-2|TRBJ2-7|few|.
TGTGCCAGCAGCGGGGGGACAGACCACTACGAGCAGTACTTC
CASSGGTDHYEQYF
>TRBV24-1|TRBJ2-5|.|TRBD1
TGTGCCACCAGTGACCCCGGGACAGGGCAAGAGACCCAGTACTTC
CATSDPGTGQETQYF
>TRBV11-1|TRBJ2-7|.|TRBD2
TGTGCCAGCAGCTTAGCCAGGGAGGGTAAAGAACTGAACGAGCAGTACTTC
CASSLAREGKELNEQYF
>TRBV20-1|TRBJ2-5|.|.
TGCAGTGCTAGAGTGGCAGGGGATGGGGAGACCCAGTACTTC
CSARVAGDGETQYF
>TRBV20-1|TRBJ1-2|once|.
TGCAGTACTTACGGGTATGGCTACACCTTC
CSTYGYGYTF
>TRBV24-1|TRBJ2-3|.|TRBD2
TGTGCCACCAGTGACTCGCGGGGGGGCTACGCAGATACGCAGTATTTT
CATSDSRGGYADTQYF
>TRBV18|TRBJ2-5|.|.
TGTGCCAGCTCACCTGACTCCGCGTTGGAGACCCAGTACTTC
CASSPDSALETQYF
>TRBV24-1|TRBJ2-1|.|TRBD2
TGTGCCACCAGTGACCCTACTAGCGGGGGGGTATACAATGAGCAGTTCTTC
CATSDPTSGGVYNEQFF
>TRBV7-6|TRBJ2-1|many|.
TGTGCCAGCAGCTTGAAATCCACCCCCTCCTACAATGAGCAGTTCTTC
CASSLKSTPSYNEQFF
>TRBV2|TRBJ1-1|once|.
TGTGCCAGCACGCCTACGGGAGGGGCGGAAGCTTTCTTT
CASTPTGGAEAFF
>TRBV10-3|TRBJ2-5|few|TRBD1
TGTGCCATCAGTGAAGGACAGGCCGGAGAGACCCAGTACTTC
CAISEGQAGETQYF
>TRBV20-1|TRBJ2-7|few|.
TGCAGTGCTAGCGAGGACAACCTACGGCAGTACTTC
CSASEDNLRQYF
>TRBV7-9|TRBJ2-7|many|.
TGTGCCAGCAGCGCCAGGGGAACGTTCTACGAGCAGTACTTC
CASSARGTFYEQYF